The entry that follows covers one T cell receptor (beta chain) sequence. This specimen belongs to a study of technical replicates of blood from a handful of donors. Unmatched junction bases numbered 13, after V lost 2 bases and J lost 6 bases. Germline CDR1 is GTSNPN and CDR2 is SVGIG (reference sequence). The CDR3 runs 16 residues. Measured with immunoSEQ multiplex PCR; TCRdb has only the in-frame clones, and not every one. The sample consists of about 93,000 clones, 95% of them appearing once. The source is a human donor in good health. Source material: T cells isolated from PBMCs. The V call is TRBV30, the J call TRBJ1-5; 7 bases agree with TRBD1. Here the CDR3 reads CAWSPMGQRSTQPQHF. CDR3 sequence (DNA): TGTGCCTGGAGTCCCATGGGACAGCGGTCAACTCAGCCCCAGCATTTT.